The present T cell receptor beta chain was sequenced within a study of shared clonotypes between healthy human individuals. Some clones are missing from TCRdb's copy, which holds only in-frame ones; the method was immunoSEQ multiplex PCR. The sample carries some 450,000 clones, around 77% recorded once. The germline gives CDR1 SGHTA, CDR2 FQGTGA. Trimming left V 5 bases short and J 3 bases short, with 14 bases between. The CDR3 totals 14 residues. The source material was PBMCs. The receptor was isolated from a woman in her 40s in good health. Some clones in this sample may be carry-over from other donors' samples. The V gene is TRBV7-3, the J gene TRBJ2-7, with D perhaps TRBD2 (6 bases). DNA of the CDR3: TGTGCCAGCAGCCCCACTAGCCACGACTACGAGCAGTACTTC. Its protein is CASSPTSHDYEQYF.